This TCR beta chain was identified in a study of OX40 agonist ivuxolimab in advanced cancers. Study overall: Patients receiving dose escalation had hepatocellular carcinoma, melanoma, renal cell or head and neck cancer.

Measured with immunoSEQ multiplex PCR; TCRdb has only the in-frame clones, and not every one. The sample yields 30,000 to 35,000 clones, less than 80% seen once. Trimming cost V 2 bases and J 5 bases; bases outside gene matches: 8. The CDR3 runs 16 residues. Germline V gene data show CDR1 as ENHRY and CDR2 as SYGVKD. This clone was counted once. Its antigen is as yet unknown. Overall study findings and caveats: Normalized T-cell clonal expansion was also low in some nonresponders.

The material was CD4+ or CD8+ T cells sorted from blood, obtained in a trial of the OX40 agonist ivuxolimab. The TCR was taken from an adult with an advanced solid tumor such as melanoma, head and neck, liver or kidney cancer. J is TRBJ2-1 and V is TRBV10-3, with TRBD1 matching over 8 bases. The CDR3 sequence is CAISEPDRGPNNEQFF. The CDR3 nucleotides are TGTGCCATCAGTGAGCCAGACAGGGGACCAAACAATGAGCAGTTCTTC.